This TCR beta chain was identified during a study of blood T cell repertoires in COVID-19. Study-wide background: The study drew acute and convalescent COVID-19 samples from the United States, Italy and Spain. T cells, B-cell-depleted T cells, or PBMCs provided the cDNA or gDNA that served as material.

This clone appeared a single time. Per the study methods: The authors estimated nucleated cell counts from reference gene primer amplification. The table came from immunoSEQ multiplex PCR; TCRdb's copy has only in-frame clones and leaves some out. V, J and clone size are those of that table, while D and trimming were read from the DNA. This sample has roughly 410,000 clones, with 80% to 90% found just once. The CDR3 extends over 15 amino acids. Trimming pared 1 base from V and 7 bases from J, leaving 11 bases between. The germline gives CDR1 LGHDT, CDR2 YNNKEL (reference sequence). The Seattle patients, enrolled during active infection, were followed longitudinally.

This clonotype was obtained from a woman aged 60 to 75 with COVID-19, enrolled during active disease. This chain links TRBV3-1 (or the pseudogene TRBV3-2) with TRBJ1-6; no definite D call. Sequencing input: peripheral blood. CDR3 sequence reads: CASSQAGSYNSPLHF. The DNA of the CDR3 is TGTGCCAGCAGCCAAGCCGGGAGCTACAATTCACCCCTCCACTTT.